The T cell receptor beta chain described here comes from a study of blood T cell repertoires in COVID-19. Study-wide context: From T cells, B-cell-depleted T cells, or PBMCs came the material, which was cDNA or gDNA.

This clone was recorded many times. Additional DNA sequences in this sample encode the identical CDR3. While infection was still active, Seattle patients were enrolled and then followed longitudinally. Produced via immunoSEQ multiplex PCR; TCRdb's table is partial and in-frame only. The sample has around 480,000 clones, approximately 88% seen once. V lost 4 bases and J 3 bases, leaving 9 bases between the germline ends. The CDR3 runs to 13 residues. CDR1 and CDR2 from the germline V gene are KGHSH and LQKENI. The specimen sequenced was peripheral blood. The sequence came from a woman aged 45-59 years with COVID-19, enrolled during active disease. The J gene is TRBJ1-2, the V gene TRBV18; D might be TRBD1 (5 bases). Here the CDR3 DNA reads TGTGCCAGCTCACGAGGCAGGGACTATGGCTACACCTTC. This gives the protein CASSRGRDYGYTF.